The sequence of this TCR beta chain was determined in a study of T cells after yellow fever vaccination (dated by TCRdb to the late 2010s). Concerning the study at large: The SMART-Seq v4 Ultra Low Input RNA kit was used to prepare libraries from fractions with low cell numbers. To follow T-cell clones before and after both primary and booster YFV17D yellow fever vaccination, bulk TCR alpha and beta repertoires underwent longitudinal sequencing. Two healthy male donors, one aged 18 to 29 and one aged 30 to 40 years, made up the cohort. Blood was collected at multiple timepoints before and after primary and secondary immunization, and bulk PBMC replicates and cell subsets were isolated. Overall study outcomes, separate from this receptor: Most clones expanded after primary vaccination (almost 98% of CD4 and around 89% of CD8) were re-detected after the booster, suggesting that broad memory maintenance occurred. Computational filtering was required because FACS-sorted repertoires could contain abundant contaminating clonotypes from the bulk population. Only a couple of donors were included in the study, so the extent to which the findings can be generalized is limited. A small share of clonotypes occurred in both CD4 and CD8 compartments, likely arising from convergent recombination. The secondary T-cell response was found to be weaker but faster than the primary response, with a peak reached on day 5 rather than on day 15.

Synthesis of TCR cDNA relied on 5'RACE template switching, a step that introduced a universal primer site along with unique molecular identifiers. Priming of cDNA synthesis was performed from both the TCR alpha and TCR beta constant segments. Two PCR steps were used to amplify libraries, with sample barcodes and sequencing adapters being added in the second step. Sequencing of libraries was done on Illumina HiSeq 2500 (2x100 bp) or NovaSeq (2x150 bp). Per the source publication's procedure: Demultiplexing of reads and collapsing into UMI consensus sequences were performed with MIGEC, and V(D)J alignment was carried out with MiXCR. Clonotypes responding to the vaccine were identified with edgeR on replicate PBMC samples, with the criteria of FDR below 0.01 and a log2 fold change above 5 up to day 15. Each bulk clonotype was labeled CD4 or CD8 based on which sequenced repertoire, CD4 or CD8, contained the clonotype at higher abundance. TCRdb reran the public reads through fastp at Q25 and MiXCR, keeping productive beta chains. Identical CDR3 proteins give one entry, which carries the most common genes and DNA. The V and J calls were not made by the authors but by TCRdb's processing. In all, the sample holds 610,000 or so distinct CDR3 sequences, and approximately 13% of those were seen once. The ten top clones hold about 15% of the sample.

As for this clonotype: No cognate antigen has been identified for it. No per-base quality is available; no much larger clone lies one base away.

The sample's treatment or condition label is to be understood as: live attenuated yellow fever vaccine strain. At every blood-draw timepoint, two biological replicates of bulk PBMCs were collected. PBMCs were isolated from peripheral blood using a standard Ficoll-Paque protocol. RNA was extracted with TriZol from bulk PBMCs, CD4 and CD8 fractions, and dextramer-positive and dextramer-negative fractions. This receptor was identified in a man aged 30 to 39 who received the YFV17D yellow fever vaccine. The specimen was PBMCs, collected on the day of the yellow fever booster vaccination.

The DNA sequence is given as TGTGCCAGCAGCCAATTGGGAAGCTCCTACGAGCAGTACTTC. Protein translation: CASSQLGSSYEQYF. The chain uses TRBV3-1 and TRBJ2-7; no D gene is confidently identified. The germline V gene (reference sequence) specifies LGHDT as CDR1 and YNNKEL as CDR2. The junction carries 8 bases between V and J, which are trimmed by 2 bases and 0 bases respectively. The CDR3 measures 14 amino acids from cysteine to phenylalanine. Of all the DNA, just the CDR3 is kept, 42 bases in frame from base 1.